These 18 T cell receptor beta chains came from one sample sequenced in a study of cytomegalovirus exposure and HLA in healthy donors. TCRdb's table, derived via immunoSEQ multiplex PCR, lists solely in-frame clones and lacks some. The table shows some 150,000 clones, with approximately 90% occurring only once. Input material: PBMCs. All receptors derive from a woman in her 30s in good health and CMV-seropositive.

The rearrangement joins TRBV5-1 to TRBJ2-3; the D is unclear. This CDR3 region has 11 residues. CDR1 and CDR2 (germline): SGHRS, YFSETQ. The V and J ends lost 4 bases and 3 bases respectively, with 3 bases between them. The chain's CDR3 is CASSATDTQYF. The CDR3 DNA reads as TGCGCCAGCAGCGCGACAGATACGCAGTATTTT.

V gene TRBV6-6 combines with J gene TRBJ2-1; D is possibly TRBD2 (6 bases). The CDR3 loop spans 13 amino acids. The germline V gene has CDR1 MNHNY and CDR2 SVGAGI (reference sequence). The V end was cut by 5 bases, the J end by 6 bases, with 11 bases between. In DNA form, the CDR3 reads TGTGCCAGCAGTCCCCTGGGAGGCAATGAGCAGTTCTTC. It yields the protein CASSPLGGNEQFF.

The V call is TRBV5-1, the J call TRBJ2-5; 8 bases map to TRBD2. V trimming: 5 bases; J trimming: 4 bases; junction bases outside the gene matches: 16. The CDR3 runs 17 residues. From germline, CDR1 is SGHRS and CDR2 YFSETQ. CDR3 sequence: CASSLTILAGGPETQYF. The CDR3 DNA follows: TGCGCCAGCAGTCTGACAATCTTGGCGGGGGGCCCAGAGACCCAGTACTTC.

This chain connects TRBV5-6 to TRBJ1-2, with TRBD1 as a possible D gene (5 bases). CDR3 length equals 17 residues. CDR1 and CDR2 (germline): SGHDT, YYEEEE. Trimming left V 1 base short and J 4 bases short, with 20 bases between. CDR3 loop: CASSLLRRHTGGYGYTF. The DNA for the CDR3 is TGTGCCAGCAGCTTGTTAAGGCGGCATACCGGGGGCTATGGCTACACCTTC. The full variable domain, its missing parts supplied by reference TRBV5-6 and TRBJ1-2, is DAGVTQSPTHLIKTRGQQVTLRCSPKSGHDTVSWYQQALGQGPQFIFQYYEEEERQRGNFPDRFSGHQFPNYSSELNVNALLLGDSALYLCASSLLRRHTGGYGYTFGSGTRLTVV.

This clone was recorded a few times. The CDR3 DNA follows: TGCGCCAGCAGCTACCGAACAGGGGGCGACTCACCCCTCCACTTT. Encoded protein: CASSYRTGGDSPLHF. V gene TRBV5-1 combines with J gene TRBJ1-6, with TRBD1 matching over 9 bases. The CDR3 sequence is 15 residues long. V trimming: 3 bases; J trimming: 10 bases; junction bases outside the gene matches: 8. Germline V gene sequence: CDR1 SGHRS, CDR2 YFSETQ.

V gene TRBV7-6 combines with J gene TRBJ2-1; 10 bases line up with TRBD1. The CDR3 extends over 17 amino acids. Germline V lookup: CDR1 SGHVS, CDR2 FNYEAQ. J was trimmed by 5 bases and V by 4 bases; bases with no gene match: 11. CDR3 coding DNA: TGTGCCAGCAGCTCATTAATGGGGACAGGGGCGGACAATGAGCAGTTCTTC. Translation gives CASSSLMGTGADNEQFF. Using reference TRBV7-6 and TRBJ2-1 for the parts outside the CDR3, the full variable domain is GAGVSQSPRYKVTKRGQDVALRCDPISGHVSLYWYRQALGQGPEFLTYFNYEAQQDKSGLPNDRFSAERPEGSISTLTIQRTEQRDSAMYRCASSSLMGTGADNEQFFGPGTRLTVL.

The chain couples TRBV6-1 to TRBJ2-7; D may be TRBD1 (6 bases). CDR3 length: 13 amino acids. Germline V gene sequence: CDR1 MNHNS, CDR2 SASEGT. The V gene lost 1 base and the J gene lost 6 bases, with 10 bases spanning the gap. The chain's CDR3 is CASSEVKGGEQYF. The CDR3 DNA follows: TGTGCCAGCAGTGAAGTAAAAGGGGGCGAGCAGTACTTC.

V gene TRBV7-6 combines with J gene TRBJ2-1, with TRBD2 as a possible D gene (6 bases). V shed 0 bases and J shed 6 bases, with 24 bases lying between them. The germline CDR1 and CDR2 sequences are SGHVS and FNYEAQ. The CDR3 covers 19 residues. The CDR3 region has the DNA TGTGCCAGCAGCTTAGCGTGGAGGGCCTCCTACTCCCCCGGCAATGAGCAGTTCTTC. Protein product: CASSLAWRASYSPGNEQFF.

The chain employs TRBV18 and TRBJ2-5; D call uncertain. Trimming shortened V by 3 bases and J by 1 base, and 6 bases separated the two germline ends. Germline V gene sequence: CDR1 KGHSH, CDR2 LQKENI. The CDR3 is 13 residues long. The CDR3 loop is CASSPYGQETQYF. CDR3 in DNA: TGTGCCAGCTCACCTTACGGCCAAGAGACCCAGTACTTC.

This chain links TRBV28 with TRBJ1-2; a possible D gene is TRBD1 (5 bases). V lost 3 bases and J lost 5, with 10 bases in between. Germline V gene lookup returns CDR1 MDHEN and CDR2 SYDVKM. The CDR3 has 13 residues. CDR3 sequence reads: CASSFGARYGYTF. Here the CDR3 DNA reads TGTGCCAGCAGTTTTGGGGCGCGGTATGGCTACACCTTC.

This chain links TRBV1 with TRBJ1-5; the D call TRBD1 from the table was never checked on the DNA. TRBV1 is given as a pseudogene. The CDR3 is 21 amino acids. The CDR3, as DNA: TGCACCAGCAGGCGGGCCCCGACAGGGCGGACTCTCCGAAATAGCAATCAGCCCCAGCATTTT. Residues: CTSRRAPTGRTLRNSNQPQHF.

The CDR3 here is CASSWRPSSSYEQYF. As DNA, the CDR3 is TGTGCCAGCAGTTGGAGACCTTCGAGCTCCTACGAGCAGTACTTC. This chain uses TRBV27 with TRBJ2-7; D gene ambiguous. Germline CDR1 MNHEY, CDR2 SMNVEV (reference sequence). This CDR3 region has 15 residues. V lost 4 bases, J lost 0 bases, and 13 bases lay in between.

This chain connects TRBV15 to TRBJ2-1, with D possibly being TRBD2 (5 bases). The CDR3 extends over 16 amino acids. Germline V CDR1 and CDR2: LNHNV, YYDKDF (reference sequence). Trimming took off 0 bases at V and 2 bases at J, with 11 bases between the two ends. The CDR3 sequence is CATSRDSGSTYNEQFF. CDR3 sequence (DNA): TGTGCCACCAGCAGAGATTCGGGAAGCACCTACAATGAGCAGTTCTTC. Full variable domain (remainder filled in from reference TRBV15 and TRBJ2-1): DAMVIQNPRYQVTQFGKPVTLSCSQTLNHNVMYWYQQKSSQAPKLLFHYYDKDFNNEADTPDNFQSRRPNTSFCFLDIRSPGLGDTAMYLCATSRDSGSTYNEQFFGPGTRLTVL.

This clone was counted a single time. V usage is TRBV5-1 and J usage is TRBJ2-3, with TRBD2 as a possible D gene (6 bases). Looked up from germline, CDR1 is SGHRS and CDR2 is YFSETQ. The CDR3 runs 16 residues. The germline V and J ends were trimmed by 0 bases and 2 bases, with 13 bases remaining between them. CDR3 sequence reads: CASSLGDWGDTDTQYF. The CDR3 DNA is TGCGCCAGCAGCTTGGGGGACTGGGGGGACACAGATACGCAGTATTTT.

V usage is TRBV7-8 and J usage is TRBJ2-2; D is perhaps TRBD1 (6 bases). The V gene lost 2 bases and the J gene lost 1 base, with 8 bases spanning the gap. The CDR3 extends over 15 amino acids. Germline V gives CDR1 SGHVS, CDR2 FQNEAQ. CDR3 in DNA: TGTGCCAGCAGCTTACAGGGGCTGAACACCGGGGAGCTGTTTTTT. Protein: CASSLQGLNTGELFF.

This rearrangement joins TRBV28 to TRBJ2-3; D is undetermined. CDR1 MDHEN and CDR2 SYDVKM come from the germline V gene. Trimming pared 1 base from V and 6 bases from J, leaving 5 bases between. This CDR3 has 12 residues. For the CDR3, the DNA is TGTGCCAGCAGTTTATCGGTGGATACGCAGTATTTT. This translates into CASSLSVDTQYF.

This chain joins TRBV6-1 and TRBJ1-2; tentatively, D is TRBD1 (5 bases). In germline, CDR1 is MNHNS, CDR2 SASEGT. The V end lost 4 bases, the J end lost 6 bases, and 9 bases lay between the germline ends. This CDR3 region has 12 residues. The CDR3 reads CASSAGIDGYTF. In DNA form, the CDR3 reads TGTGCCAGCAGTGCAGGGATCGATGGCTACACCTTC.

The chain has TRBV7-9 and TRBJ1-5, with D perhaps matching TRBD1 (5 bases). V dropped 1 base and J dropped 5 bases, with 12 bases sitting between them. The CDR3 is 15 residues long. The V gene's germline CDR1 is SEHNR and CDR2 FQNEAQ (reference sequence). The CDR3 protein is CASSLGRSGDQPQHF. DNA for the CDR3: TGTGCCAGCAGCTTAGGCCGGTCGGGGGATCAGCCCCAGCATTTT.